The 21 T cell receptor beta chains below all came from one sample that was sequenced in a study of blood T cells in healthy people across ages. Primed by a sample-barcoded 5' primer and a J-beta primer mix, a second PCR proceeded for about 6 to 11 cycles. MiXCR was run by TCRdb on the 5' RACE reads, yielding one entry per CDR3 protein. The sample lists roughly 1.5 million distinct CDR3 sequences; approximately 39% were seen once. Sequencing was done on a sample of blood. These receptor sequences come from a woman aged 18-29 years in good health.

The J gene is TRBJ1-2, the V gene TRBV3-1; no definite D call. This CDR3 is 16 amino acids long. V was cut by 3 bases and J by 4 bases, with 18 bases left in between. Germline-derived CDR1 and CDR2 are LGHDT and YNNKEL (reference sequence). CDR3 nucleotide sequence: TGTGCCAGCAGCCATCGAGCGGCAGGTACACCCTATGGCTACACCTTC. Residues: CASSHRAAGTPYGYTF.

The chain links TRBV6-5 to TRBJ2-1, with a tentative D call TRBD1 (6 bases). CDR3 length equals 20 residues. Germline lookup yields CDR1 MNHEY and CDR2 SVGAGI. The V end was cut by 9 bases, the J end by 0 bases, with 30 bases between. CDR3 DNA sequence: TGTGCCAGAGAATTTCTCGAAGGACAGTCGGGCGCCCACTCCTACAATGAGCAGTTCTTC. Translating gives CAREFLEGQSGAHSYNEQFF.

This sequence joins TRBV30 and TRBJ2-3, with a possible D match to TRBD1 (7 bases). Germline V lookup: CDR1 GTSNPN, CDR2 SVGIG (reference sequence). Trimming stripped 4 bases from V and 5 bases from J, with 19 bases between. This CDR3 contains 15 residues. CDR3 nucleotide sequence: TGTGCCTGGACCAGGGGGGCTAGCGCGGGAGATACGCAGTATTTT. The encoded protein is CAWTRGASAGDTQYF.

This clonotype was counted a few times. DNA of the CDR3: TGTGCCAGCAGAGCGGGACGCATTGAAAAACTGTTTTTT. This codes for CASRAGRIEKLFF. The rearrangement links TRBV6-5 to TRBJ1-4, with a weak D call TRBD1 (5 bases). In germline, CDR1 is MNHEY, CDR2 SVGAGI. V lost 6 bases and J lost 7, with 12 bases in between. This CDR3 region has 13 residues.

This clonotype turned up a few times. This chain uses TRBV5-1 with TRBJ1-1; perhaps TRBD1 as D (5 bases). The CDR3 spans 15 residues. V was trimmed by 4 bases and J by 6 bases, leaving 19 bases between them. CDR1 and CDR2 (germline): SGHRS, YFSETQ. The CDR3 nucleotides are TGCGCCAGCAGCCAAGGGGTGGGGTACACTTCTGAAGCTTTCTTT. Its protein product is CASSQGVGYTSEAFF.

The sample holds a few counts of this clonotype. The genes are TRBV29-1 and TRBJ2-3, with D hard to call. The V end lost 4 bases, the J end lost 3 bases, and 11 bases lay between the germline ends. Per the germline V gene, CDR1 is SQVTM and CDR2 is ANQGSEA. The CDR3 runs to 13 residues. The CDR3 is CSVGRRLTDTQYF. CDR3 DNA sequence: TGCAGCGTTGGGCGGCGCCTAACAGATACGCAGTATTTT.

The gene calls are TRBV11-2 and TRBJ2-7; D unresolved. V lost 0 bases to trimming and J lost 2 bases, with 11 bases between them. The CDR3 is made up of 15 amino acids. Germline CDR1 reads SGHAT; CDR2 reads FQNNGV. CDR3 DNA: TGTGCCAGCAGCTTAGATTTCGCAGTTACCTACGAGCAGTACTTC. This encodes CASSLDFAVTYEQYF. The variable domain in full, completed from reference TRBV11-2 and TRBJ2-7, reads EAGVAQSPRYKIIEKRQSVAFWCNPISGHATLYWYQQILGQGPKLLIQFQNNGVVDDSQLPKDRFSAERLKGVDSTLKIQPAKLEDSAVYLCASSLDFAVTYEQYFGPGTRLTVT.

This clonotype showed up just a few times. The V call is TRBV20-1, the J call TRBJ2-7; D is ambiguous. CDR3 length equals 15 residues. The germline V gene encodes CDR1 DFQATT and CDR2 SNEGSKA (reference sequence). The CDR3 DNA follows: TGCAGAACCCCAGTTACCGGACGGAGCTCCTACGAGCAGTACTTC. It encodes CRTPVTGRSSYEQYF.

Comment on this clonotype: One end of the junction is discordant with germline, which a read error may explain. CDR3: CASQGVVYNVQFF. The CDR3 DNA reads TGTGCCAGCCAGGGAGTGGTGTACAATGTGCAGTTCTTC. V is TRBV25-1 and J is TRBJ2-1; D may match TRBD1 or TRBD2 (5 bases each). CDR3 length equals 13 residues. Germline CDR1 and CDR2: MGHDK and SYGVNS.

The V gene is TRBV2, the J gene TRBJ2-5, with D hard to call. The CDR3 loop spans 15 amino acids. Germline CDR1 and CDR2: SNHLY and FYNNEI. V was clipped by 0 bases and J by 7 bases, with 15 bases between them. For the CDR3, the DNA is TGTGCCAGCAGTGAAGCGGGGATACCTCCAGGGACCCAGTACTTC. Protein product: CASSEAGIPPGTQYF. Supplemented by reference TRBV2 and TRBJ2-5, the full variable domain reads EPEVTQTPSHQVTQMGQEVILRCVPISNHLYFYWYRQILGQKVEFLVSFYNNEISEKSEIFDDQFSVERPDGSNFTLKIRSTKLEDSAMYFCASSEAGIPPGTQYFGPGTRLLVL.

The CDR3 loop reads CASLHRAGGKNIQYF. DNA for the CDR3: TGTGCCAGTCTTCACAGGGCAGGGGGCAAAAACATTCAGTACTTC. The chain has TRBV2 and TRBJ2-4, with 7 bases lining up with TRBD1. Per germline, CDR1 SNHLY and CDR2 FYNNEI. V gave up 9 bases and J gave up 3 bases; unmatched junction bases: 11. The CDR3 is 15 amino acids.

The chain has TRBV5-6 and TRBJ2-5; D may be TRBD1 (6 bases). Germline V gene sequence: CDR1 SGHDT, CDR2 YYEEEE. The CDR3 is 14 amino acids. Trimming cost V 1 base and J 3 bases, with 10 bases left between them. The CDR3 nucleotides read TGTGCCAGCAGCTTGAGGGGACAAGAAGAGACCCAGTACTTC. Encoded protein: CASSLRGQEETQYF.

This clonotype appeared a few times. V usage is TRBV7-2 and J usage is TRBJ2-1, with D maybe TRBD2 (6 bases). The CDR3 has 13 amino acids. Germline V gene data show CDR1 as SGHTA and CDR2 as FQGNSA. The V gene lost 3 bases and the J gene lost 8 bases, with 11 bases spanning the gap. The DNA of the CDR3 is TGTGCCAGCAGCTTCCGCGGGGTCCATGAGCAGTTCTTC. Translated: CASSFRGVHEQFF. Complete variable domain (other parts from reference TRBV7-2 and TRBJ2-1): GAGVSQSPSNKVTEKGKDVELRCDPISGHTALYWYRQSLGQGLEFLIYFQGNSAPDKSGLPSDRFSAERTGGSVSTLTIQRTQQEDSAVYLCASSFRGVHEQFFGPGTRLTVL.

The CDR3 loop is CASKGNGRVDEQYF. The CDR3 DNA reads as TGTGCCTCAAAAGGTAACGGGAGAGTCGATGAGCAGTACTTC. The chain recombines TRBV10-3 with TRBJ2-5; D perhaps matches TRBD2 (6 bases). The V and J ends lost 11 bases and 11 bases respectively, with 27 bases between them. CDR3 length equals 14 residues. Germline values: CDR1 ENHRY, CDR2 SYGVKD.

A remark on this clonotype: It may be a read error: a sequence one base away is much more abundant. The CDR3 here is CASSPDREGDEQYF. In nucleotides, the CDR3 is TGTGCCAGCAGCCCAGACAGGGAGGGCGACGAGCAGTACTTC. The rearrangement uses TRBV3-1 and TRBJ2-7; D is possibly TRBD1 or TRBD2 (7 bases each). CDR1 is LGHDT, CDR2 YNNKEL, per germline (reference sequence). The CDR3 length is 14 residues. V gave up 4 bases and J gave up 5 bases, with 15 bases separating them.

This chain connects TRBV28 to TRBJ2-3; a weak D match, TRBD1 (5 bases). CDR3 length: 12 residues. Germline loops: CDR1 MDHEN, CDR2 SYDVKM. Trimming stripped 3 bases from V and 7 bases from J, with 8 bases between. CDR3 region: CASSFGQNTQYF. CDR3 in DNA: TGTGCCAGCAGTTTCGGACAAAATACGCAGTATTTT.

On this clonotype itself: A much larger clone differs by one base, so this may be a read error. This rearrangement joins TRBV9 to TRBJ2-5; tentative D call: TRBD2 (6 bases). Germline values: CDR1 SGDLS, CDR2 YYNGEE. The CDR3 has 14 amino acids. The CDR3 here is CASSVGGVQATQYF. CDR3 DNA: TGTGCCAGCAGCGTAGGGGGGGTCCAAGCGACCCAGTACTTC.

This sequence joins TRBV20-1 and TRBJ2-1, with D possibly being TRBD2 (5 bases). In germline, CDR1 is DFQATT, CDR2 SNEGSKA (reference sequence). Trimming left V 5 bases short and J 0 bases short, with 11 bases between. The CDR3 contains 14 residues. Here the CDR3 reads CSADSVSSYNEQFF. In DNA form, the CDR3 reads TGCAGTGCTGATAGCGTGAGCTCCTACAATGAGCAGTTCTTC.

The chain carries TRBV6-5 and TRBJ1-1; no clear D. Germline V gives CDR1 MNHEY, CDR2 SVGAGI. The CDR3 covers 12 residues. V lost 5 bases and J 5 bases, leaving 9 bases between the germline ends. In nucleotides, the CDR3 is TGTGCCAGCAGTGACATAGTGACTGAAGCTTTCTTT. Translating gives CASSDIVTEAFF.

This chain joins TRBV27 and TRBJ1-2; D perhaps matches TRBD1 (5 bases). The V end was cut by 3 bases, the J end by 8 bases, with 13 bases between. The CDR3 runs 13 residues. Germline CDR1 and CDR2: MNHEY and SMNVEV (reference sequence). This CDR3 is CASSFRDSRGYTF. CDR3 bases: TGTGCCAGCAGTTTCCGGGACTCCAGGGGCTACACCTTC.

This clonotype was counted only a few times. The chain has TRBV27 and TRBJ2-5; D is perhaps TRBD2 (5 bases). The germline V gene has CDR1 MNHEY and CDR2 SMNVEV (reference sequence). Trimming cost V 6 bases and J 3 bases, with 11 bases left between them. This CDR3 contains 13 residues. Written as DNA, the CDR3 is TGTGCCAGCAGCACCTCCGGGAAAGAGACCCAGTACTTC. Translating gives CASSTSGKETQYF.